Detailed here is one T cell receptor beta chain. TCRdb re-called the 5' RACE reads with MiXCR, one entry per CDR3 protein. The sample contains approximately 42,000 distinct CDR3 sequences, roughly 7.1% of which appear only once. These data belong to a study of early T cells in non-severe SARS-CoV-2 infection. Study information: From unsorted whole blood, bulk RNA was sequenced, and the chains remained unpaired.

Trimming removed 2 bases from V and 3 bases from J; junction bases left unmatched: 3. There are 14 residues in the CDR3. Germline loops: CDR1 SGHRS, CDR2 YFSETQ. The sample was whole blood. The chain links TRBV5-1 to TRBJ2-7; 9 bases map to TRBD1. The sequence came from an adult who was a healthcare worker with PCR-confirmed SARS-CoV-2 infection or an uninfected control (not recorded which). CDR3 sequence reads: CASSFLTGGYEQYF. The CDR3 DNA sequence: TGCGCCAGCAGCTTCTTGACAGGGGGCTACGAGCAGTACTTC.